The 30 T cell receptor beta chains below all came from one sample that was sequenced in a study of blood T cell repertoires in COVID-19 (TCRdb year 2020). The method behind the library was the immunoSEQ multiplex PCR assay. TCRdb re-hosts the immuneACCESS table, in-frame sequences only. Its copies lack some clones; in the studies checked, an unresolved V gene accounts for under half of them, and the cause for the rest is not known. Across this sample there are 65,000 to 90,000 clones, with approximately 80% seen only once. Of the sample, roughly 4% is held by the ten largest clones. Sequencing was done on a sample of peripheral blood. Receptors were obtained from an older woman with acute or convalescent COVID-19.

The CDR3 reads CASSLSAEGYQPQHF. The CDR3 region has the DNA TGTGCCAGCAGCCTGTCGGCAGAGGGCTATCAGCCCCAGCATTTT. The chain couples TRBV5-5 to TRBJ1-5, with D uncertain. CDR3 length equals 15 residues. In germline, CDR1 is SGHKS, CDR2 YYEKEE (reference sequence). V was trimmed by 4 bases and J by 5 bases, leaving 16 bases between them.

This clone was counted between two and nine times. This chain joins TRBV5-1 and TRBJ2-6; no clear D gene. Deletions cut 2 bases from V and 2 bases from J, with 11 bases between. This CDR3 has 16 residues. The V gene's germline CDR1 is SGHRS and CDR2 YFSETQ. CDR3 DNA sequence: TGCGCCAGCAGCTTTTACAGAGATACTGGGGCCAACGTCCTGACTTTC. It encodes CASSFYRDTGANVLTF.

This rearrangement joins TRBV2 to TRBJ2-7, with D perhaps matching TRBD1 (6 bases). The length of the CDR3 is 14 residues. Trimming took 6 bases from V and 2 from J, leaving 14 bases between them. The germline V gene has CDR1 SNHLY and CDR2 FYNNEI. CDR3 amino acids: CASSPRTAAYEQYF. The CDR3 DNA follows: TGTGCCAGCAGCCCTAGGACAGCAGCCTACGAGCAGTACTTC.

This chain links TRBV21-1 with TRBJ1-4; the table's D call, TRBD1, was not checked against the DNA. TRBV21-1 represents a pseudogene. The CDR3 loop spans 18 amino acids. The CDR3 DNA reads as TGTGCCAGCAGCCGATCGGGGACAGGGATTGCAACTAATGAAAAACTGTTTTTT. Protein sequence: CASSRSGTGIATNEKLFF.

The rearrangement uses TRBV18 and TRBJ1-1; D not resolved. In germline, CDR1 is KGHSH, CDR2 LQKENI. The CDR3 runs to 15 residues. V lost 3 bases, J lost 0 bases, and 11 bases lay in between. CDR3 DNA sequence: TGTGCCAGCTCACCGTCCGGAGGATTGAACACTGAAGCTTTCTTT. Protein product: CASSPSGGLNTEAFF.

The CDR3 sequence is CASSLKQDNEKLFF. For the CDR3, the DNA is TGTGCCAGCAGCTTAAAGCAGGATAATGAAAAACTGTTTTTT. This chain joins TRBV7-9 and TRBJ1-4; D not certain. CDR3 size: 14 residues. Germline V CDR1 and CDR2: SEHNR, FQNEAQ (reference sequence). The V end lost 2 bases, the J end lost 4 bases, and 8 bases lay between the germline ends. Full variable domain (outside the CDR3, taken from reference TRBV7-9 and TRBJ1-4): DTGVSQNPRHKITKRGQNVTFRCDPISEHNRLYWYRQTLGQGPEFLTYFQNEAQLEKSRLLSDRFSAERPKGSFSTLEIQRTEQGDSAMYLCASSLKQDNEKLFFGSGTQLSVL.

The chain links TRBV6-1 to TRBJ2-2; weak D call: TRBD2 (7 bases). V lost 2 bases and J lost 8, with 15 bases in between. From germline, CDR1 is MNHNS and CDR2 SASEGT. The CDR3 is 15 residues long. CDR3 bases: TGTGCCAGCAGTGAAAGGGGGGGTGGTGCTGGGGAGCTGTTTTTT. Its translation: CASSERGGGAGELFF.

This rearrangement joins TRBV19 to TRBJ2-1; the D gene is possibly TRBD2 (5 bases). CDR1 and CDR2 (germline): LNHDA, SQIVND (reference sequence). Trimming shortened V by 7 bases and J by 0 bases, and 16 bases separated the two germline ends. The CDR3 totals 16 residues. The CDR3 bases are TGTGCCAGTAAGGGTAGCGTGTCCACCTCCTACAATGAGCAGTTCTTC. The encoded protein is CASKGSVSTSYNEQFF.

This chain uses TRBV27 with TRBJ1-1; 8 nucleotides match TRBD1. The CDR3 loop spans 13 amino acids. The junction had 5 bases not matched to a gene; V was cut back by 4 bases and J by 7 bases. Per germline, CDR1 MNHEY and CDR2 SMNVEV (reference sequence). In DNA form, the CDR3 reads TGTGCCAGCAGTTCCAGGGGGCTCGTTGAAGCTTTCTTT. It yields the protein CASSSRGLVEAFF.

This clone was picked up one time. V usage is TRBV5-1 and J usage is TRBJ2-1, with 11 bases aligning to TRBD2. J was trimmed by 13 bases and V by 3 bases; bases with no gene match: 18. CDR1 is SGHRS, CDR2 YFSETQ, per germline. The CDR3 length is 17 residues. CDR3 amino acids: CASSYFRMTSGIPQQFF. The CDR3 bases are TGCGCCAGCAGCTACTTCCGAATGACTAGCGGGATTCCCCAACAGTTCTTC.

This chain joins TRBV4-1 and TRBJ2-3; the D is unclear. The germline V and J ends were trimmed by 0 bases and 1 base, with 11 bases remaining between them. CDR1 and CDR2 (germline): MGHRA, YSYEKL. This CDR3 has 16 amino acids. CDR3 nucleotide sequence: TGCGCCAGCAGCCAAGAAGATAGATTCCGCACAGATACGCAGTATTTT. Translation: CASSQEDRFRTDTQYF.

The rearrangement uses TRBV6-5 and TRBJ2-3, with D possibly TRBD2 on 5 matching bases. Germline loops: CDR1 MNHEY, CDR2 SVGAGI. The ends were cut back, 6 bases at V and 3 bases at J, with 13 bases in the middle. The CDR3 is 14 residues long. CDR3 nucleotide sequence: TGTGCCAGCAGCCCCGGACTTAGAACAGATACGCAGTATTTT. Protein sequence: CASSPGLRTDTQYF.

This clone was seen many times. This rearrangement joins TRBV2 to TRBJ2-7; TRBD1 matches 11 bases. The length of the CDR3 is 16 residues. The trim removed 10 bases at V and 9 bases at J, leaving 20 bases unmatched. In germline, CDR1 is SNHLY, CDR2 FYNNEI. In DNA form, the CDR3 reads TGTGCCATCGAGTGGAAGGTCGGGACAGGGGGGCGAGTGCAGTACTTC. Its translation: CAIEWKVGTGGRVQYF.

The chain recombines TRBV4-1 with TRBJ1-3; 7 bases match TRBD1. Germline V gene sequence: CDR1 MGHRA, CDR2 YSYEKL. Trimming took 2 bases from V and 4 from J; bases not matched to a gene: 11. This CDR3 spans 17 amino acids. CDR3: CASSQHDDRVAGNTIYF. The CDR3 DNA follows: TGCGCCAGCAGCCAACATGACGACAGGGTGGCGGGAAACACCATATATTTT.

The genes are TRBV6-5 and TRBJ1-4, with D possibly TRBD1 on 6 matching bases. Looked up from germline, CDR1 is MNHEY and CDR2 is SVGAGI. The V end lost 2 bases, the J end lost 0 bases, and 10 bases lay between the germline ends. The CDR3 totals 16 residues. Written as DNA, the CDR3 is TGTGCCAGCAGTTACGGACAGACTGCAACTAATGAAAAACTGTTTTTT. As protein: CASSYGQTATNEKLFF.

The rearrangement links TRBV14 to TRBJ1-4, with 8 bases lining up with TRBD1. Germline V gives CDR1 SGHDN, CDR2 FVKESK. J lost 5 bases, V lost 1 base, and 15 bases had no gene match. This CDR3 has 19 residues. CDR3 loop: CASSQAGTYWGQENEKLFF. In nucleotides, the CDR3 is TGTGCCAGCAGCCAAGCAGGGACCTATTGGGGACAGGAGAATGAAAAACTGTTTTTT.

The gene calls are TRBV9 and TRBJ2-2; the match to TRBD2 covers 16 bases. Germline-derived CDR1 and CDR2 are SGDLS and YYNGEE. V lost 3 bases and J lost 7; bases outside the gene matches: 3. CDR3 length equals 16 residues. DNA of the CDR3: TGTGCCAGCAGCGCCGGGACTAGCGGGAGGGTCGGGGAGCTGTTTTTT. Its translation: CASSAGTSGRVGELFF.

This clone was recorded a few times. The chain employs TRBV3-1 (or the pseudogene TRBV3-2) and TRBJ2-7, with TRBD2 identical over 12 bases. The CDR3 runs to 14 residues. V lost 4 bases and J lost 8; bases outside the gene matches: 6. Per germline, CDR1 LGHDT and CDR2 YNNKEL (reference sequence). As DNA, the CDR3 is TGTGCCAGCAGCCCGACTAGCGGGAGAGGCCAGCAGTACTTC. It is translated as CASSPTSGRGQQYF.

V gene TRBV28 combines with J gene TRBJ2-1; TRBD1 might be the D (6 bases). The germline CDR1 and CDR2 sequences are MDHEN and SYDVKM. The CDR3 covers 12 residues. V lost 1 base to trimming and J lost 10 bases, with 8 bases between them. The CDR3 DNA reads TGTGCCAGCAGTTTATTGACAGGCGAGCAGTTCTTC. Protein sequence: CASSLLTGEQFF.

V and J are TRBV6-5 and TRBJ1-1; 10 nucleotides line up with TRBD1. The J segment lost 4 bases and the V segment lost 3 bases, leaving 5 bases of the junction unmatched. The length of the CDR3 is 15 residues. In germline, CDR1 is MNHEY, CDR2 SVGAGI. The CDR3, as DNA: TGTGCCAGCAGTTATGGGCGGACAGGGGGCACTGAAGCTTTCTTT. Protein: CASSYGRTGGTEAFF.

The chain links TRBV5-1 to TRBJ2-6, with 10 bases matching TRBD1. The CDR3 is 17 residues long. V was clipped by 3 bases and J by 3 bases; unmatched bases: 6. The germline gives CDR1 SGHRS, CDR2 YFSETQ. In DNA form, the CDR3 reads TGCGCCAGCAGCTATCAGACAGGGGGCAATGGGGCCAACGTCCTGACTTTC. Translating gives CASSYQTGGNGANVLTF.

This clone was counted a few times. The V gene is TRBV7-8, the J gene TRBJ2-7, with 8 bases identical to TRBD2. Germline-derived CDR1 and CDR2 are SGHVS and FQNEAQ. With 5 bases clipped from V and 7 bases from J, the junction kept 4 bases outside the gene matches. The length of the CDR3 is 12 residues. The CDR3 reads CASSPVAGEQYF. CDR3 DNA: TGTGCCAGCAGCCCCGTAGCGGGGGAGCAGTACTTC.

The chain uses TRBV19 and TRBJ1-2; the D gene is possibly TRBD1 (5 bases). The germline gives CDR1 LNHDA, CDR2 SQIVND (reference sequence). Trimming removed 4 bases from V and 0 bases from J, with 6 bases in between. The CDR3 runs to 13 residues. The CDR3 sequence: CASSTGSNYGYTF. The CDR3 DNA sequence: TGTGCCAGTAGTACAGGGTCTAACTATGGCTACACCTTC.

This clone was seen at least ten times. This chain connects TRBV19 to TRBJ1-2, with TRBD1 matching 8 bases. The V gene end was trimmed by 10 bases and the J gene end by 7 bases; junction bases not matched to a gene: 14. Germline assignment: CDR1 LNHDA and CDR2 SQIVND (reference sequence). CDR3 length: 14 residues. CDR3 region: CATSADRGVSGYTF. The CDR3 DNA reads as TGTGCCACCTCCGCCGACAGGGGAGTAAGTGGCTACACCTTC.

The V and J genes are TRBV6-1 and TRBJ1-1; D gene uncertain. The length of the CDR3 is 13 residues. In germline, CDR1 is MNHNS, CDR2 SASEGT. The CDR3 bases are TGTGCGGTCCTTCCACACCCGAACACTGAAGCTTTCTTT. Its translation is CAVLPHPNTEAFF.

The chain links TRBV15 to TRBJ1-5, with D unresolved. Germline V gene lookup returns CDR1 LNHNV and CDR2 YYDKDF (reference sequence). CDR3 length: 14 amino acids. The V and J ends lost 3 bases and 0 bases respectively, with 6 bases between them. The DNA for the CDR3 is TGTGCCACCAGCAGTGAGGTTAGCAATCAGCCCCAGCATTTT. It codes for CATSSEVSNQPQHF. The full variable domain, rest sourced from reference TRBV15 and TRBJ1-5, is DAMVIQNPRYQVTQFGKPVTLSCSQTLNHNVMYWYQQKSSQAPKLLFHYYDKDFNNEADTPDNFQSRRPNTSFCFLDIRSPGLGDTAMYLCATSSEVSNQPQHFGDGTRLSIL.

The CDR3 region is CAWNGLAGSNTGELFF. For the CDR3, the DNA is TGTGCCTGGAACGGACTAGCGGGATCGAACACCGGGGAGCTGTTTTTT. The V call is TRBV30, the J call TRBJ2-2; 12 positions match TRBD2. V trimming: 4 bases; J trimming: 0 bases; junction bases outside the gene matches: 3. CDR3 length equals 16 residues. The germline V gene has CDR1 GTSNPN and CDR2 SVGIG (reference sequence).

V gene TRBV5-6 combines with J gene TRBJ1-5; D may be TRBD1 (5 bases). This CDR3 comprises 13 residues. Trimming shortened V by 0 bases and J by 9 bases, and 10 bases separated the two germline ends. Germline V gene lookup returns CDR1 SGHDT and CDR2 YYEEEE. This CDR3 is CASSLEQAGPQHF. The CDR3 DNA reads as TGTGCCAGCAGCTTGGAACAGGCCGGGCCCCAGCATTTT.

This clone was detected a few times. This chain links TRBV2 with TRBJ2-7; 9 bases map to TRBD1. This CDR3 region has 13 residues. Per germline, CDR1 SNHLY and CDR2 FYNNEI. V was pared by 6 bases and J by 12 bases, with 12 bases of the junction left unmatched. The CDR3 DNA is TGTGCCAGCAGGAGGACGGAGACAGGGGGACGGTACTTC. Its translation is CASRRTETGGRYF.

There are a few counts of this clone. The chain recombines TRBV5-6 with TRBJ2-7; D not certain. Germline loops: CDR1 SGHDT, CDR2 YYEEEE. Trimming left V 1 base short and J 4 bases short, with 9 bases between. CDR3 length: 13 amino acids. The CDR3 loop is CASSLFNQYEQYF. CDR3 bases: TGTGCCAGCAGCTTGTTTAACCAGTACGAGCAGTACTTC.